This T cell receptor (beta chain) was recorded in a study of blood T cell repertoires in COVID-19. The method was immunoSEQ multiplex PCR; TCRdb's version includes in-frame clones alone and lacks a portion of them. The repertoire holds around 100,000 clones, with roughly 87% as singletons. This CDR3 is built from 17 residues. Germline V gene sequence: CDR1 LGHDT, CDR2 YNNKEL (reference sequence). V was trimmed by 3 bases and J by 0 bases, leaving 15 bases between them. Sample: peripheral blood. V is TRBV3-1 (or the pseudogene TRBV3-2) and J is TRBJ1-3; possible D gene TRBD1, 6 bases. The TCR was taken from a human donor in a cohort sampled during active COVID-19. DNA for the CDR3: TGTGCCAGCAGCCAGACAAGTTTCAGGGGCTCTGGAAACACCATATATTTT. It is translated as CASSQTSFRGSGNTIYF.